Listed below are T cell receptor beta chains from one sample, sequenced in a study of shared T cell receptors in the human thymus. The protocol was immunoSEQ multiplex PCR, while the TCRdb copy is restricted to in-frame clones and leaves out a portion. The sample lists about 610,000 clones, roughly 90% occurring once. These data also featured in a second study, about human thymus T cells.

Sequencing was done on a sample of thymocytes. All receptors derive from a boy in the first two years of life with a congenital heart defect. The CDR3 runs from the conserved cysteine through the conserved F or W. A D gene is named only where the DNA matches it firmly. Only part of the rows carry a size: once, few, many, or a class if the clone is expanded.

length,J,D,size,V,DNA,CDR3
21,TRBJ2-4,-,-,TRBV5-1,TGCGCCAGCAGCCCGGGCCCTCACAGGTTTCCCCCTTGTAGAGCCAAAAACATTCAGTACTTC,CASSPGPHRFPPCRAKNIQYF
16,TRBJ2-7,TRBD1,-,TRBV18,TGTGCCAGCTCACCAATCGACCCGGGACAGTTGTACGAGCAGTACTTC,CASSPIDPGQLYEQYF
17,TRBJ2-7,TRBD2,-,TRBV4-2,TGTGCCAGCAGCCAGACCGGTGGACGGGAGGTCTCCTACGAGCAGTACTTC,CASSQTGGREVSYEQYF
15,TRBJ2-3,TRBD2,-,TRBV10-2,TGCGCCAGCAACGGACTAGCGGGAGGTAGCGATACGCAGTATTTT,CASNGLAGGSDTQYF
15,TRBJ2-5,TRBD1,-,TRBV27,TGTGCCAGCAGGGGAGGACAGGGAGGATGGGAGACCCAGTACTTC,CASRGGQGGWETQYF
15,TRBJ2-1,-,-,TRBV6-5,TGTGCCAGCAGTTCCCACGAGGGCTCCTACAATGAGCAGTTCTTC,CASSSHEGSYNEQFF
16,TRBJ2-2,TRBD2,-,TRBV28,TGTGCCAGCAGTCTCAATAGCGGGAGGGCCGCCGGGGAGCTGTTTTTT,CASSLNSGRAAGELFF
15,TRBJ2-1,-,-,TRBV29-1,TGCAGCGCCGATGTAGGCGGACAGTTCTTCGATGAGCAGTTCTTC,CSADVGGQFFDEQFF
13,TRBJ1-1,-,-,TRBV6-5,TGTGCCAGCAGTACCAGAGGGAACACTGAAGCTTTCTTT,CASSTRGNTEAFF
14,TRBJ2-7,-,-,TRBV28,TGTGCCAGCAGTCTCCCAGGACAGTCCTACGAGCAGTACTTC,CASSLPGQSYEQYF
15,TRBJ2-7,TRBD1,once,TRBV6-1,TGTGCCAGCAGTGAAGGAGACAGGGTAATCAACGAGCAGTACTTC,CASSEGDRVINEQYF
14,TRBJ1-1,-,-,TRBV29-1,TGCAGCATCCAAGGGAACAGGCGAGACACTGAAGCTTTCTTT,CSIQGNRRDTEAFF
14,TRBJ2-7,-,few,TRBV15,TGTGCCACCAGCAGAGAACAGACAGCCTACGAGCAGTACTTC,CATSREQTAYEQYF
18,TRBJ2-5,TRBD2,-,TRBV11-3,TGTGCCAGCAGCTTATGCCCGACAGCCGGGACTAGCGGGGTTTGCCAGTACTTC,CASSLCPTAGTSGVCQYF
15,TRBJ1-5,-,-,TRBV11-3,TGTGCCAGCAGCTCCGGGCGGGAGGTCAATCAGCCCCAGCATTTT,CASSSGREVNQPQHF
14,TRBJ1-2,-,-,TRBV10-3,TGTGCCATCAGTGAGTCGACGGGGAACTATGGCTACACCTTC,CAISESTGNYGYTF
15,TRBJ1-2,-,-,TRBV15,TGTGCCACCAGCACTCCGCGGAGGGTCCCTAGGGGCTACACCTTC,CATSTPRRVPRGYTF
18,TRBJ2-1,TRBD2,-,TRBV7-2,TGTGCCAGCAGCTGTCTACTAGCGGGAGGGCCTTCCTACAATGAGCAGTTCTTC,CASSCLLAGGPSYNEQFF
16,TRBJ2-2,-,-,TRBV5-6,TGTGCCAGCAGCTTGGTACAGTCCGTCCGCACCGGGGAGCTGTTTTTT,CASSLVQSVRTGELFF
15,TRBJ2-3,-,-,TRBV14,TGTGCCAGCAGCCGAGCCGGGACTTTCACAGATACGCAGTATTTT,CASSRAGTFTDTQYF
13,TRBJ1-1,TRBD1,-,TRBV29-1,TGCAGCGTTGTGGGACAGGGTGACACTGAAGCTTTCTTT,CSVVGQGDTEAFF
18,TRBJ2-7,TRBD2,once,TRBV27,TGTGCCAGCAGTTTATGGTCCCACCCTAGCGGACATGACTACGAGCAGTACTTC,CASSLWSHPSGHDYEQYF
15,TRBJ2-7,TRBD1,-,TRBV6-5,TGTGCCAGCAGAGGCAGACAGGGGCCTCCCTACGAGCAGTACTTC,CASRGRQGPPYEQYF
16,TRBJ2-7,-,once,TRBV7-2,TGTGCCAGCAGCTCAATTTGGGACTCAAGCTCCTACGAGCAGTACTTC,CASSSIWDSSSYEQYF
14,TRBJ1-2,-,once,TRBV11-3,TGTGCCAGCAGCTTAGGTAACAGGGTTTCTGGCTACACCTTC,CASSLGNRVSGYTF
14,TRBJ1-2,TRBD1,-,TRBV27,TGTGCCAGCAAACCCCGGACAGGGTGCTATGGCTACACCTTC,CASKPRTGCYGYTF
13,TRBJ2-3,-,-,TRBV5-1,TGCGCCAGCACGGGCCGGGGGACAGATACGCAGTATTTT,CASTGRGTDTQYF
15,TRBJ2-7,TRBD2,-,TRBV29-1,TGCAGCGTTGCGGGACTAGCGGGAAGTTCCTACGAGCAGTACTTC,CSVAGLAGSSYEQYF
16,TRBJ2-7,TRBD2,-,TRBV2,TGTGCCAGCAGCCGGACTAGCGAACCGGAGATATACGAGCAGTACTTC,CASSRTSEPEIYEQYF
17,TRBJ1-2,-,-,TRBV5-6,TGTGCCAGCAGCCGCCGCGACAGGACCTACCCTAACTATGGCTACACCTTC,CASSRRDRTYPNYGYTF
15,TRBJ2-4,TRBD1,once,TRBV4-2,TGTGCCAGCAGCCCCCGGGACAGAGCCAAAAACATTCAGTACTTC,CASSPRDRAKNIQYF
13,TRBJ1-2,-,-,TRBV19,TGTGCCAGTAGTTCCAGAGAGGGCTATGGCTACACCTTC,CASSSREGYGYTF
12,TRBJ2-5,-,-,TRBV6-5,TGTGCCAGCGCCTCGGTAGCGGAGACCCAGTACTTC,CASASVAETQYF
17,TRBJ1-3,-,-,TRBV4-2,TGTGCCAGCAGCAAGGGGAGGGACCCCGACTCTGGAAACACCATATATTTT,CASSKGRDPDSGNTIYF
13,TRBJ1-1,-,-,TRBV4-3,TGCGCCAGCAGCCAAAAAGGACAGAGTGAAGCTTTCTTT,CASSQKGQSEAFF
15,TRBJ2-7,TRBD2,-,TRBV4-3,TGCGCCAGCAGCCAAGGCCCCGGGAGGACTTACGAGCAGTACTTC,CASSQGPGRTYEQYF
15,TRBJ2-7,TRBD1,once,TRBV27,TGTGCCAGCAGTTTCCGGGACAGGAGCTCCTACGAGCAGTACTTC,CASSFRDRSSYEQYF
13,TRBJ2-7,-,once,TRBV6-6,TGTGCCAGCAGTTACCCCCTTAGGAGGGAGCAGTACTTC,CASSYPLRREQYF
16,TRBJ2-1,TRBD2,-,TRBV5-1,TGCGCCAGCAGGGGACTAGCGGGAGCCTCCTACAATGAGCAGTTCTTC,CASRGLAGASYNEQFF
11,TRBJ2-7,-,-,TRBV28,TGTGCCAGCAGCCCCCTTAGTGAGCAGTACTTC,CASSPLSEQYF
16,TRBJ2-5,TRBD2,-,TRBV5-1,TGCGCCAGCAGCTTGGGGACTAGCGCGCTACAAGAGACCCAGTACTTC,CASSLGTSALQETQYF
12,TRBJ1-1,-,-,TRBV6-5,TGTGCCAGCAGTCCCGGGGGAACTGAAGCTTTCTTT,CASSPGGTEAFF
17,TRBJ2-1,-,-,TRBV27,TGTGCCAGCAGTTTATCCGAACGTGACCCAGCGCACAATGAGCAGTTCTTC,CASSLSERDPAHNEQFF
17,TRBJ2-1,-,-,TRBV27,TGTGCCAGCAGTTTAGTTAAGGGGGGGCCCTCCTACAATGAGCAGTTCTTC,CASSLVKGGPSYNEQFF
19,TRBJ2-4,TRBD2,-,TRBV4-2,TGTGCCAGCAGTAGGTCCGGGACTAGCGGGAGGGGGGCAAAAAACATTCAGTACTTC,CASSRSGTSGRGAKNIQYF
14,TRBJ2-2,-,-,TRBV29-1,TGCAGCGTTGAATCGCGGATGAACACCGGGGAGCTGTTTTTT,CSVESRMNTGELFF
18,TRBJ2-1,-,-,TRBV1,TGCACCAGCAGCCGGACTAGCGGGAGGGCTATAACCTACAATGAGCAGTTCTTC,CTSSRTSGRAITYNEQFF
15,TRBJ2-7,TRBD1,-,TRBV19,TGTGCCAGTAGGCCGGGACAGGGAAATCCCTACGAGCAGTACTTC,CASRPGQGNPYEQYF
17,TRBJ1-4,-,-,TRBV11-3,TGTGCCAGCAGCCCCGTTGGTGGGAGGGCAACTAATGAAAAACTGTTTTTT,CASSPVGGRATNEKLFF
16,TRBJ2-1,-,once,TRBV7-6,TGTGCCAGCAGCTCCCTGGGACTTGCCTCCATCAATGAGCAGTTCTTC,CASSSLGLASINEQFF
17,TRBJ2-3,-,-,TRBV12-5,TGTGCTAGTGGCAGATTAGAGGGACATTCTAGCACAGATACGCAGTATTTT,CASGRLEGHSSTDTQYF
16,TRBJ2-7,TRBD2,few,TRBV5-4,TGTGCCAGCAGCCAAGTCCAGCGGGAGATCCACTACGAGCAGTACTTC,CASSQVQREIHYEQYF
18,TRBJ2-1,TRBD2,-,TRBV27,TGTGCCAGCAGTCTTGGGACTAGCGGGAGTTCTGGTCACAATGAGCAGTTCTTC,CASSLGTSGSSGHNEQFF
13,TRBJ1-1,TRBD1,-,TRBV5-4,TGTGCCATCACAGGGGCGGAGCACACTGAAGCTTTCTTT,CAITGAEHTEAFF
16,TRBJ1-2,TRBD1,-,TRBV5-6,TGTGCCAGCAGCCACCCTCCCGGGACAGGGACTTTTGGCTACACCTTC,CASSHPPGTGTFGYTF
18,TRBJ2-2,TRBD2,-,TRBV19,TGTGCCAGTAGTGGCTGGGGACTAGCGGGAGTTGGCACCGGGGAGCTGTTTTTT,CASSGWGLAGVGTGELFF
14,TRBJ2-7,-,few,TRBV6-1,TGTGCCAGCAGTGCCCGGGACAACTCCTACGAGCAGTACTTC,CASSARDNSYEQYF
12,TRBJ2-7,-,-,TRBV15,TGTGCCACCAGCACCGGGGTGTACGAGCAGTACTTC,CATSTGVYEQYF